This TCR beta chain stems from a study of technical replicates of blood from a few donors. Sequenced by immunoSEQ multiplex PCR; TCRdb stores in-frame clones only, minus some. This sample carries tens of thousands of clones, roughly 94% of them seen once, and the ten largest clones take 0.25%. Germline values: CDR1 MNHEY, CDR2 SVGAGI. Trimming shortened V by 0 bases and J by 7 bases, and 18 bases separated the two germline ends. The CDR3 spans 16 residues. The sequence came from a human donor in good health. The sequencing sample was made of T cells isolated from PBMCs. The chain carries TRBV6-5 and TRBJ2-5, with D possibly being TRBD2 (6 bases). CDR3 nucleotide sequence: TGTGCCAGCAGTTACTCGAGAGCGACAGAGGGAGGGACCCAGTACTTC. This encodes CASSYSRATEGGTQYF.